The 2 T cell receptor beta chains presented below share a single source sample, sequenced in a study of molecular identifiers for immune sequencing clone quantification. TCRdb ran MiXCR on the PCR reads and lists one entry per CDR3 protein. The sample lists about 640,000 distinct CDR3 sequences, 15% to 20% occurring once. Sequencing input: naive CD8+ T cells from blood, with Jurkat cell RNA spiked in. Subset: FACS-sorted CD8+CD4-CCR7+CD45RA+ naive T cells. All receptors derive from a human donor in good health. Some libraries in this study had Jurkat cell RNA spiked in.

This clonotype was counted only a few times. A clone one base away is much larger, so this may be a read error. CDR3 sequence (DNA): TGTGCCAGCAGCGTAGTTCCCGGGGAGCTGTTTTTT. It encodes CASSVVPGELFF. This sequence joins TRBV9 and TRBJ2-2; D is uncertain. Germline loops: CDR1 SGDLS, CDR2 YYNGEE. The V end lost 0 bases, the J end lost 6 bases, and 3 bases lay between the germline ends. CDR3 size: 12 residues.

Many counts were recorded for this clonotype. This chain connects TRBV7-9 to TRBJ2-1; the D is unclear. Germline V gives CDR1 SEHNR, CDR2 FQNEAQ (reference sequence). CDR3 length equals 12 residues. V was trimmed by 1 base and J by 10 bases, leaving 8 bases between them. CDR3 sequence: CASSLGVLEQFF. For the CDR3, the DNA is TGTGCCAGCAGCTTAGGAGTCCTCGAGCAGTTCTTC.